This section outlines one TCR beta chain sequence together with its context. Its antigen is unidentified. These data are taken from a study of molecular identifiers for immune sequencing clone quantification. On the study more broadly: RNA, taken in replicates from about 21,000 or 97,000 naive CD8 cells, was split five ways, with four sequenced. Whole-study results and caveats: Barcode-sharing identical TCR molecules could underestimate highly expanded clone sizes. For effector cells, clones above 20 RNA copies held over 97% of molecules; for naive cells, under 1%.

Trimming at V came to 6 bases and at J to 3 bases, leaving 12 bases not matched to a gene. Per the germline V gene, CDR1 is MNHEY and CDR2 is SVGEGT. CDR3 length equals 18 residues. Listed TCR primers and previously described methods were used for bulk TCR libraries. TCRdb processed the PCR reads anew with MiXCR; each CDR3 protein has one entry. This table holds around 460,000 distinct CDR3 sequences, around 23% found once. The V call is TRBV6-2 or TRBV6-3, the J call TRBJ2-7; 15 bases agree with TRBD2. The specimen was naive CD8+ T cells from blood, with Jurkat cell RNA spiked in. Subset: FACS-sorted CD8+CD4-CCR7+CD45RA+ naive T cells. The source is a human donor in good health. Some libraries in this study had Jurkat cell RNA spiked in. In nucleotides, the CDR3 is TGTGCCAGCAGATACGGACTAGCGGGAGGGCCGATAAGCTACGAGCAGTACTTC. Protein product: CASRYGLAGGPISYEQYF.